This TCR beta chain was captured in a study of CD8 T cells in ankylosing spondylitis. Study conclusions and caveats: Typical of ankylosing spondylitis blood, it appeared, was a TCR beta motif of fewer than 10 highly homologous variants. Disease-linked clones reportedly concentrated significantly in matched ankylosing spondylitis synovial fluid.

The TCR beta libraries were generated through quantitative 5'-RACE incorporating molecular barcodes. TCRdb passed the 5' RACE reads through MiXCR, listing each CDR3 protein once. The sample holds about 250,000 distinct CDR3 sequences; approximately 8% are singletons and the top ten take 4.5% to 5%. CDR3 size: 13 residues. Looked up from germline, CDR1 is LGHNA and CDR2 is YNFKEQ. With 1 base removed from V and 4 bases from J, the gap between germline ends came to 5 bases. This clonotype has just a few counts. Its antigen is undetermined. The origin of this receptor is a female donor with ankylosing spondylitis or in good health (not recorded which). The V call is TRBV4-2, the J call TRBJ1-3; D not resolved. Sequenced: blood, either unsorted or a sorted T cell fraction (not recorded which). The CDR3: CASSQVTGNTIYF. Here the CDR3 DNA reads TGTGCCAGCAGCCAAGTAACCGGAAACACCATATATTTT.